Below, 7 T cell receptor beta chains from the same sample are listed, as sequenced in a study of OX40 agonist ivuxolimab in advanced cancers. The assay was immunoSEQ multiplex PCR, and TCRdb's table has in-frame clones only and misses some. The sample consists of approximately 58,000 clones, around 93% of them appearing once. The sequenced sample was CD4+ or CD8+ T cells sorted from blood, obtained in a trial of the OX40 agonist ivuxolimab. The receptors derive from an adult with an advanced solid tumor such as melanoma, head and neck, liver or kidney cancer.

The CDR3 sequence is CASSSTTGGGNQYF. Written as DNA, the CDR3 is TGTGCCAGCAGCTCAACTACAGGGGGCGGTAATCAGTACTTC. J is TRBJ2-7 and V is TRBV7-9; TRBD1 matches 9 bases. The V gene's germline CDR1 is SEHNR and CDR2 FQNEAQ (reference sequence). The ends lost 4 bases at V and 10 bases at J; junction bases unmatched: 11. The CDR3 runs to 14 residues.

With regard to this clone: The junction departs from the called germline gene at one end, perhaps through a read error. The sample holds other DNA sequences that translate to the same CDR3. CDR3 residues: CASSDSGANVLTF. As DNA, the CDR3 is TGTGCCAGCAGCGACTCTGGGGCCAACGTCTTGACTTTC. This chain uses TRBV9 with TRBJ2-6; tentative D call: TRBD1 (5 bases). Germline V gives CDR1 SGDLS, CDR2 YYNGEE. The CDR3 is made up of 13 amino acids.

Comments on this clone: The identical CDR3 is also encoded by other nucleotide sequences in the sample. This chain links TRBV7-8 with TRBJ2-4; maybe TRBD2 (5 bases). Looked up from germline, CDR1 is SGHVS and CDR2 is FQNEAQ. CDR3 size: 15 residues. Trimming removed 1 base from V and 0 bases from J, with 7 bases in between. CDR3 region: CASSLGGLAKNIQYF. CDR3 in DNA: TGTGCCAGCAGCTTAGGTGGACTAGCCAAAAACATTCAGTACTTC. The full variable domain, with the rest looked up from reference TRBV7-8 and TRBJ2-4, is GAGVSQSPRYKVAKRGQDVALRCDPISGHVSLFWYQQALGQGPEFLTYFQNEAQLDKSGLPSDRFFAERPEGSVSTLKIQRTQQEDSAVYLCASSLGGLAKNIQYFGAGTRLSVL.

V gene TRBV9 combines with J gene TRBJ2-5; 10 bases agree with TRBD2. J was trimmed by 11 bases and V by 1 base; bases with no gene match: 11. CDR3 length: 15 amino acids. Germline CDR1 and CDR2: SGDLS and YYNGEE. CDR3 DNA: TGTGCCAGCAGCGTAACTAGCGGGATCGAAGGTGGGCAGTACTTC. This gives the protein CASSVTSGIEGGQYF.

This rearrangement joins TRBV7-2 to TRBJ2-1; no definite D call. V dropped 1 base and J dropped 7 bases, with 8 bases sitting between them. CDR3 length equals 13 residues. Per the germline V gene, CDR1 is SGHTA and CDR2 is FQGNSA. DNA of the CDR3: TGTGCCAGCAGCTTAGGGACCCGGAATGAGCAGTTCTTC. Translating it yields CASSLGTRNEQFF.

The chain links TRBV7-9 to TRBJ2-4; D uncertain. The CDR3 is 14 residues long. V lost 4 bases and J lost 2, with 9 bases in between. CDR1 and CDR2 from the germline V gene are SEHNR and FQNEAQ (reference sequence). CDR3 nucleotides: TGTGCCAGCAGCTCCCCGGGTACCAAAAACATTCAGTACTTC. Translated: CASSSPGTKNIQYF.

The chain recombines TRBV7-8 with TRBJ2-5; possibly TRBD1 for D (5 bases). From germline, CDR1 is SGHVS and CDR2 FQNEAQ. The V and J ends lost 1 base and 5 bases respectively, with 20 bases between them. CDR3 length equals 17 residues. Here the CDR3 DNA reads TGTGCCAGCAGCTTAGATTGGGGCGGACCCCGTCTCGAGACCCAGTACTTC. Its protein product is CASSLDWGGPRLETQYF.